Below are 29 T cell receptor beta chains sequenced from a single sample in a study of cytomegalovirus exposure and HLA in healthy donors. The PCR employed 60 Vbeta primers together with 13 Jbeta primers. Measured with immunoSEQ multiplex PCR; TCRdb has only the in-frame clones, and not every one. The sample lists 100,000 to 150,000 clones; approximately 83% were seen once. Sequenced sample: PBMCs. The receptors come from a girl aged 2-9 years in good health and CMV-seronegative.

V is TRBV28 and J is TRBJ2-7, with 8 bases that match TRBD1. This CDR3 comprises 15 residues. V shed 2 bases, J shed 4 bases, and the junction held 7 bases outside the gene matches. The germline V gene has CDR1 MDHEN and CDR2 SYDVKM. CDR3 amino acids: CASSLAGGSRYEQYF. The CDR3 region has the DNA TGTGCCAGCAGTTTAGCAGGGGGCAGTAGGTACGAGCAGTACTTC.

The gene calls are TRBV7-9 and TRBJ2-7, with D maybe TRBD1 (6 bases). This CDR3 is 15 amino acids long. Trimming pared 1 base from V and 2 bases from J, leaving 12 bases between. The germline V gene has CDR1 SEHNR and CDR2 FQNEAQ (reference sequence). The CDR3 DNA reads as TGTGCCAGCAGCTTAGTAGGGGGTTTCGCCTACGAGCAGTACTTC. Its protein is CASSLVGGFAYEQYF.

This clone appeared a single time. J is TRBJ1-1 and V is TRBV25-1; 7 nucleotides align to TRBD1. The J segment lost 4 bases and the V segment lost 8 bases, leaving 13 bases of the junction unmatched. Per germline, CDR1 MGHDK and CDR2 SYGVNS. CDR3 length: 15 amino acids. This CDR3 is CASRRQGRGSTEAFF. In nucleotides, the CDR3 is TGTGCCAGCCGCCGACAGGGACGGGGAAGCACTGAAGCTTTCTTT.

The rearrangement joins TRBV6-5 to TRBJ1-4; D perhaps matches TRBD1 (5 bases). CDR1 is MNHEY, CDR2 SVGAGI, per germline. V was shortened by 1 base and J by 4 bases, with 10 bases between the two germline ends. This CDR3 comprises 15 residues. CDR3 in amino acids: CASSYFGGDNEKLFF. DNA of the CDR3: TGTGCCAGCAGTTACTTTGGAGGGGATAATGAAAAACTGTTTTTT.

J is TRBJ2-7 and V is TRBV21-1; the tabulated D call, TRBD2, remains unverified against the DNA. TRBV21-1 is an annotated pseudogene. The CDR3 is made up of 14 amino acids. The CDR3 nucleotides read TGTGCCAGCAGCAGGCCGGGACTCATATACGAGCAGTACTTC. Translated: CASSRPGLIYEQYF.

This chain connects TRBV29-1 to TRBJ2-1, with D tentatively TRBD2 (6 bases). Per the germline V gene, CDR1 is SQVTM and CDR2 is ANQGSEA. Trimming shortened V by 7 bases and J by 0 bases, and 13 bases separated the two germline ends. There are 14 residues in the CDR3. This CDR3 is CSAYSGSSYNEQFF. CDR3 DNA sequence: TGCAGCGCCTATAGCGGATCCTCCTACAATGAGCAGTTCTTC.

This clone was recorded once. V is TRBV9 and J is TRBJ2-5; D is perhaps TRBD2 (5 bases). CDR1 is SGDLS and CDR2 is YYNGEE in the germline V gene. The V end was cut by 2 bases, the J end by 1 base, with 12 bases between. The CDR3 length is 15 residues. The CDR3 bases are TGTGCCAGCAGCGTTTCCGACGGACTCCAAGAGACCCAGTACTTC. It codes for CASSVSDGLQETQYF.

The J gene is TRBJ1-1, the V gene TRBV2; TRBD1 matches 7 bases. Germline V gives CDR1 SNHLY, CDR2 FYNNEI. V shed 7 bases, J shed 4 bases, and the junction held 9 bases outside the gene matches. This CDR3 is built from 14 residues. Here the CDR3 DNA reads TGTGCCAGCAAAGTACAGGGGCTGGGCACTGAAGCTTTCTTT. Its protein product is CASKVQGLGTEAFF.

This chain uses TRBV20-1 with TRBJ1-1; D not resolved. The germline V and J ends were trimmed by 2 bases and 1 base, with 2 bases remaining between them. The CDR3 totals 11 residues. CDR1 is DFQATT and CDR2 is SNEGSKA in the germline V gene (reference sequence). The CDR3 nucleotides are TGCAGTGCTAGACAGAACACTGAAGCTTTCTTT. Translation gives CSARQNTEAFF.

This sequence joins TRBV27 and TRBJ2-7; 7 bases map to TRBD1. There are 16 residues in the CDR3. The V segment lost 3 bases and the J segment 0 bases; nucleotides outside the gene matches: 8. CDR1 is MNHEY, CDR2 SMNVEV, per germline (reference sequence). The CDR3 here is CASSLHAGTDSYEQYF. For the CDR3, the DNA is TGTGCCAGCAGTTTGCACGCCGGGACAGACTCCTACGAGCAGTACTTC.

V gene TRBV2 combines with J gene TRBJ1-5; a weak D match, TRBD1 (5 bases). CDR1 is SNHLY and CDR2 is FYNNEI in the germline V gene. The V end lost 2 bases, the J end lost 3 bases, and 11 bases lay between the germline ends. The CDR3 is 15 amino acids. The CDR3 protein is CASSERARVNQPQHF. CDR3 in DNA: TGTGCCAGCAGTGAACGGGCCAGGGTCAATCAGCCCCAGCATTTT.

The chain joins TRBV29-1 to TRBJ2-5, with D maybe TRBD1 (7 bases). The V end lost 6 bases, the J end lost 3 bases, and 17 bases lay between the germline ends. The CDR3 is 14 residues long. Germline assignment: CDR1 SQVTM and CDR2 ANQGSEA. CDR3 in amino acids: CSVGAGGIKETQYF. CDR3 nucleotide sequence: TGCAGCGTGGGGGCAGGGGGGATTAAAGAGACCCAGTACTTC.

J is TRBJ2-5 and V is TRBV5-4, with D possibly being TRBD2 (6 bases). The CDR3 has 14 residues. Trimming took off 2 bases at V and 1 base at J, with 9 bases between the two ends. Germline V lookup: CDR1 SGHNT, CDR2 YYREEE (reference sequence). In DNA form, the CDR3 reads TGTGCCAGCAGCTTACGGAGGGCCCAAGAGACCCAGTACTTC. Translated: CASSLRRAQETQYF. Using reference TRBV5-4 and TRBJ2-5 for the parts outside the CDR3, the full variable domain is ETGVTQSPTHLIKTRGQQVTLRCSSQSGHNTVSWYQQALGQGPQFIFQYYREEENGRGNFPPRFSGLQFPNYSSELNVNALELDDSALYLCASSLRRAQETQYFGPGTRLLVL.

V is TRBV7-6 and J is TRBJ2-7; the D gene is possibly TRBD1 (5 bases). The CDR3 runs to 15 residues. The germline V and J ends were trimmed by 5 bases and 0 bases, with 14 bases remaining between them. Per the germline V gene, CDR1 is SGHVS and CDR2 is FNYEAQ. The CDR3 DNA is TGTGCCAGCAGCAACGGACAATCCCTCTCCTACGAGCAGTACTTC. This gives the protein CASSNGQSLSYEQYF.

V is TRBV7-3 and J is TRBJ2-1; 8 bases map to TRBD1. Germline V lookup: CDR1 SGHTA, CDR2 FQGTGA. Trimming took 3 bases from V and 10 from J; bases not matched to a gene: 2. The CDR3 contains 12 residues. CDR3 amino acids: CASSFGQGEQFF. DNA for the CDR3: TGTGCCAGCAGCTTTGGACAGGGCGAGCAGTTCTTC. Complete variable domain (other parts from reference TRBV7-3 and TRBJ2-1): GAGVSQTPSNKVTEKGKYVELRCDPISGHTALYWYRQSLGQGPEFLIYFQGTGAADDSGLPNDRFFAVRPEGSVSTLKIQRTERGDSAVYLCASSFGQGEQFFGPGTRLTVL.

The V gene is TRBV11-3, the J gene TRBJ2-7; 10 bases are a match to TRBD1. The CDR3 sequence is 15 residues long. Trimming removed 0 bases from V and 8 bases from J; junction bases left unmatched: 7. Looked up from germline, CDR1 is SGHNT and CDR2 is YENEEA. The CDR3 loop reads CASSLEGTGDTKQYF. The CDR3 bases are TGTGCCAGCAGCTTAGAGGGGACAGGGGATACGAAGCAGTACTTC.

V gene TRBV13 combines with J gene TRBJ2-3; D might be TRBD2 (7 bases). The CDR3 length is 16 residues. The V end was cut by 1 base, the J end by 6 bases, with 17 bases between. Germline values: CDR1 PRHDT, CDR2 FYEKMQ (reference sequence). The CDR3 is CASSLDRDYSEDTQYF. Written as DNA, the CDR3 is TGTGCCAGCAGCTTAGACAGGGACTACTCAGAGGATACGCAGTATTTT. Using reference TRBV13 and TRBJ2-3 for the parts outside the CDR3, the full variable domain is AAGVIQSPRHLIKEKRETATLKCYPIPRHDTVYWYQQGPGQDPQFLISFYEKMQSDKGSIPDRFSAQQFSDYHSELNMSSLELGDSALYFCASSLDRDYSEDTQYFGPGTRLTVL.

This clone was counted once. The rearrangement uses TRBV28 and TRBJ2-7, with 7 bases aligning to TRBD2. The germline V gene has CDR1 MDHEN and CDR2 SYDVKM. The CDR3 extends over 14 amino acids. The V gene end was trimmed by 3 bases and the J gene end by 0 bases; junction bases not matched to a gene: 2. The CDR3 loop reads CASSFGGNSYEQYF. The DNA for the CDR3 is TGTGCCAGCAGTTTCGGGGGGAACTCCTACGAGCAGTACTTC.

The chain is built from TRBV30 and TRBJ1-2; 10 bases line up with TRBD1. The V segment lost 2 bases and the J segment 8 bases; nucleotides outside the gene matches: 11. Germline V lookup: CDR1 GTSNPN, CDR2 SVGIG (reference sequence). This CDR3 is 15 amino acids long. The CDR3 coding sequence is TGTGCCTGGAGTAGTTCGGGACAGGGGTTGTTCGGCTACACCTTC. The encoded protein is CAWSSSGQGLFGYTF.

This chain uses TRBV4-3 with TRBJ2-3; D remains unclear. CDR1 and CDR2 (germline): LGHNA, YSLEER. CDR3 length: 14 residues. V lost 0 bases to trimming and J lost 3 bases, with 7 bases between them. CDR3 in DNA: TGCGCCAGCAGCCAAGATCCTTTTACAGATACGCAGTATTTT. Its translation: CASSQDPFTDTQYF.

The V call is TRBV7-6, the J call TRBJ2-5; TRBD2 aligns across 14 bases. After removal of 5 bases from V and 5 bases from J, the junction contained 10 bases not matched to a gene. Germline V lookup: CDR1 SGHVS, CDR2 FNYEAQ. CDR3 length: 17 residues. The CDR3 here is CASSPRLAGGPKETQYF. CDR3 nucleotides: TGTGCCAGCAGCCCAAGACTAGCGGGAGGGCCGAAGGAGACCCAGTACTTC.

The V call is TRBV7-9, the J call TRBJ2-4; TRBD1 might be the D (6 bases). Deletions cut 4 bases from V and 0 bases from J, with 13 bases between. The CDR3 extends over 16 amino acids. Germline values: CDR1 SEHNR, CDR2 FQNEAQ (reference sequence). CDR3 sequence reads: CASSSQGGGAKNIQYF. In nucleotides, the CDR3 is TGTGCCAGCAGCTCCCAAGGGGGTGGAGCCAAAAACATTCAGTACTTC.

This rearrangement joins TRBV2 to TRBJ1-1, with 10 bases aligning to TRBD1. Germline-derived CDR1 and CDR2 are SNHLY and FYNNEI. Germline trimming cut 6 bases from V and 4 bases from J; bases unmatched to any gene: 5. The CDR3 totals 14 residues. The CDR3 nucleotides are TGTGCCAGCAGGCAAGACAGGGGGCTCACTGAAGCTTTCTTT. Translated, it gives CASRQDRGLTEAFF.

This chain joins TRBV15 and TRBJ1-2; maybe TRBD1 (6 bases). V was trimmed by 4 bases and J by 3 bases, leaving 15 bases between them. Germline V CDR1 and CDR2: LNHNV, YYDKDF (reference sequence). The CDR3 has 15 amino acids. The CDR3 region has the DNA TGTGCCACCAGCATTAGGGGGGGTCGTGACTATGGCTACACCTTC. Translation: CATSIRGGRDYGYTF.

This chain uses TRBV5-6 with TRBJ2-5; D perhaps matches TRBD2 (6 bases). The germline V gene has CDR1 SGHDT and CDR2 YYEEEE. V was shortened by 0 bases and J by 2 bases, with 11 bases between the two germline ends. CDR3 length equals 15 residues. In DNA, the CDR3 is TGTGCCAGCAGCTTGGCCGGGACTCAGCAAGAGACCCAGTACTTC. Amino acid sequence: CASSLAGTQQETQYF.

The rearrangement links TRBV11-2 to TRBJ2-7; 7 nucleotides line up with TRBD2. The V gene's germline CDR1 is SGHAT and CDR2 FQNNGV. After removal of 3 bases from V and 2 bases from J, the junction contained 4 bases not matched to a gene. The CDR3 covers 14 residues. The CDR3 region is CASSFLAATYEQYF. CDR3 sequence (DNA): TGTGCCAGCAGCTTCCTAGCGGCGACCTACGAGCAGTACTTC.

This clone was counted a few times. The CDR3 coding sequence is TGTGCCAGCAAGGCGGGAGCGGAAACCGGGGAGCTGTTTTTT. Residues: CASKAGAETGELFF. The gene calls are TRBV6-4 and TRBJ2-2, with 7 bases matching TRBD2. The CDR3 loop spans 14 amino acids. In germline, CDR1 is MRHNA, CDR2 SNTAGT. V lost 7 bases and J lost 5; bases outside the gene matches: 7.

This chain links TRBV10-1 with TRBJ1-1; maybe TRBD1 (6 bases). Germline CDR1 reads WNHNN; CDR2 reads SYGVQD (reference sequence). The CDR3 has 14 residues. V dropped 6 bases and J dropped 0 bases, with 11 bases sitting between them. CDR3 coding DNA: TGCGCCAGCAGGGCAGGGGCAATGAACACTGAAGCTTTCTTT. It specifies CASRAGAMNTEAFF.

The chain is built from TRBV27 and TRBJ2-1; 13 positions match TRBD2. In germline, CDR1 is MNHEY, CDR2 SMNVEV (reference sequence). V shed 6 bases and J 0 bases; nucleotides not matched to a gene: 8. This CDR3 contains 18 residues. CDR3 loop: CASRLAGGLSSSYNEQFF. In DNA form, the CDR3 reads TGTGCCAGCAGACTAGCGGGGGGGCTAAGTAGCTCCTACAATGAGCAGTTCTTC.